By proportion, the clone carrying this T cell receptor beta chain is medium-sized. With the library built for alpha chains, this beta chain is off target and its frequency is not meaningful. Every TCR cDNA molecule carried a tag that served as a unique molecular identifier. TCRdb reanalysed the 5' RACE reads using MiXCR and keeps one entry per CDR3 protein. The data hold 9,500 to 10,000 distinct CDR3 sequences, with approximately 3.9% observed a single time. Time point defined: blood taken at disease recurrence. Unsorted whole RNA samples from tumor, nontumor lung or frozen PBMC were sequenced. This CDR3 is built from 15 residues. Germline-derived CDR1 and CDR2 are SGHVS and FQNEAQ. V lost 2 bases to trimming and J lost 0 bases, with 10 bases between them. This sample is drawn from a study of spatial heterogeneity in lung cancer.

This chain joins TRBV7-8 and TRBJ1-1, with D possibly matching TRBD1 (5 bases). The TCR originated in a female donor with early-stage non-small cell lung cancer. The starting material was PBMCs, obtained at recurrence. The CDR3 coding sequence is TGTGCCAGCAGCTTAATGGGACGGTTGAACACTGAAGCTTTCTTT. Protein product: CASSLMGRLNTEAFF.